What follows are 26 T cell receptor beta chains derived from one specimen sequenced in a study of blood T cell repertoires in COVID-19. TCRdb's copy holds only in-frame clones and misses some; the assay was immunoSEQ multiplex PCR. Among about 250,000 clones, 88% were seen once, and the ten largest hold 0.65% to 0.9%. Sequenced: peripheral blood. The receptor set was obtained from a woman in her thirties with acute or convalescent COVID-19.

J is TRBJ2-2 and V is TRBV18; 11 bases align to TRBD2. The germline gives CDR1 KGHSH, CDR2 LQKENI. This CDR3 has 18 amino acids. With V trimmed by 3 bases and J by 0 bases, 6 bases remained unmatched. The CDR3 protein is CASSPLAGGLANTGELFF. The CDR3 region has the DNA TGTGCCAGCTCACCCTTAGCGGGAGGGCTCGCGAACACCGGGGAGCTGTTTTTT. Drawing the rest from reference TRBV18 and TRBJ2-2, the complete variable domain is NAGVMQNPRHLVRRRGQEARLRCSPMKGHSHVYWYRQLPEEGLKFMVYLQKENIIDESGMPKERFSAEFPKEGPSILRIQQVVRGDSAAYFCASSPLAGGLANTGELFFGEGSRLTVL.

CDR3 in amino acids: CASSITSGPYNEQFF. CDR3 in DNA: TGTGCCAGTAGTATTACTAGCGGTCCCTACAATGAGCAGTTCTTC. The rearrangement uses TRBV19 and TRBJ2-1; 8 bases map to TRBD2. Germline V lookup: CDR1 LNHDA, CDR2 SQIVND (reference sequence). The V segment lost 3 bases and the J segment 2 bases; nucleotides outside the gene matches: 3. The CDR3 sequence is 15 residues long.

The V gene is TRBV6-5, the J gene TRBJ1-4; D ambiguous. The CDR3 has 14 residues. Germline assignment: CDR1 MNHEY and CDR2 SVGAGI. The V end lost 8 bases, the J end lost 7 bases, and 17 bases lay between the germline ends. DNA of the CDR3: TGTGCCAGCCGTCCCAGGTTTAACGGTGAAAAACTGTTTTTT. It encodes CASRPRFNGEKLFF.

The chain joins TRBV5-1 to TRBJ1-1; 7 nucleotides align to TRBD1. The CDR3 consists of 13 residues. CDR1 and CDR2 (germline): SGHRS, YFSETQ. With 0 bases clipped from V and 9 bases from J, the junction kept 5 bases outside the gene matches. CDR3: CASSLDYRGKAFF. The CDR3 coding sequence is TGCGCCAGCAGCTTGGACTACAGGGGTAAAGCTTTCTTT.

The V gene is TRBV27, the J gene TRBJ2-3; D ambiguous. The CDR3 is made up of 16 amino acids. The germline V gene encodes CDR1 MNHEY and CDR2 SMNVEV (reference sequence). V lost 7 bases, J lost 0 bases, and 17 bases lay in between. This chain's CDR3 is CASTPHSSFSTDTQYF. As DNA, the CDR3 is TGTGCCAGCACCCCCCACAGTTCGTTTAGCACAGATACGCAGTATTTT.

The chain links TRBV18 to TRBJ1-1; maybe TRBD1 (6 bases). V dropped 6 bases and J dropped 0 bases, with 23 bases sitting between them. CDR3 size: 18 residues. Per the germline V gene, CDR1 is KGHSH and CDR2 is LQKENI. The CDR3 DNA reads TGTGCCAGCTCGCGTAAACAGGGCTCGGCCACCATGAACACTGAAGCTTTCTTT. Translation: CASSRKQGSATMNTEAFF. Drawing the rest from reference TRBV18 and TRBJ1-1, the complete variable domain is NAGVMQNPRHLVRRRGQEARLRCSPMKGHSHVYWYRQLPEEGLKFMVYLQKENIIDESGMPKERFSAEFPKEGPSILRIQQVVRGDSAAYFCASSRKQGSATMNTEAFFGQGTRLTVV.

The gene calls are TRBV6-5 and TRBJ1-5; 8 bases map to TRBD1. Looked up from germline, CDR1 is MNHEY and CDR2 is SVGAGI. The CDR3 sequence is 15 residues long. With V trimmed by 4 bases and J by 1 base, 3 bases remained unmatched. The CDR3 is CASSSRTGSNQPQHF. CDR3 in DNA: TGTGCCAGCAGTTCCCGGACAGGGAGCAATCAGCCCCAGCATTTT.

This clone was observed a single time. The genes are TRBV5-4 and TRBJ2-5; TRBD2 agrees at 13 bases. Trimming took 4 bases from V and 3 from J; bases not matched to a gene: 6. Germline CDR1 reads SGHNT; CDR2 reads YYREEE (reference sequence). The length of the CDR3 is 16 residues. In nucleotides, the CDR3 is TGTGCCAGCAGCCGCGGGACTAGCGGGATCGAAGAGACCCAGTACTTC. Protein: CASSRGTSGIEETQYF.

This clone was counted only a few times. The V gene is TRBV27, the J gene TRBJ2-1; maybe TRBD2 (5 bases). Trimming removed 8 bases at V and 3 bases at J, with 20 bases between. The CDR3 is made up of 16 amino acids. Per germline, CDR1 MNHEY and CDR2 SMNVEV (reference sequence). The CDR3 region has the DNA TGTGCCAGCCGTTCCTGGCTAGCCACGAACTACAATGAGCAGTTCTTC. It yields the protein CASRSWLATNYNEQFF.

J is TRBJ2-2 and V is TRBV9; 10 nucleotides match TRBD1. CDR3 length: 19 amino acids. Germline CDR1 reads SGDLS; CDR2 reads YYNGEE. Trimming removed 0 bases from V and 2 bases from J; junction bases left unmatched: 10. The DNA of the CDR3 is TGTGCCAGCAGCGTAGCGGGACAGGGGACGCCACCTAACACCGGGGAGCTGTTTTTT. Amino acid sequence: CASSVAGQGTPPNTGELFF.

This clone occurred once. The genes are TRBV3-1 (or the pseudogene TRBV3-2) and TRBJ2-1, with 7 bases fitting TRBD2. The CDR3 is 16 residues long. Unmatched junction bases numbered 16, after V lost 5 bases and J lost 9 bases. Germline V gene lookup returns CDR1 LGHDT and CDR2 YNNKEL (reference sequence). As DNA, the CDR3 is TGTGCCAGCAGCGCCCAACAAGGAGCGGGAAGAAGTGAGCAGTTCTTC. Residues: CASSAQQGAGRSEQFF.

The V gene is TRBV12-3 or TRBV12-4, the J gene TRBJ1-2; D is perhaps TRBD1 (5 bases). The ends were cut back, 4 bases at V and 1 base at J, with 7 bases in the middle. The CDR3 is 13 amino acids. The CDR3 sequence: CASSYQGNYGYTF. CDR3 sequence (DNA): TGTGCCAGCAGTTACCAGGGTAACTATGGCTACACCTTC.

This chain's CDR3 is CASSEGAGIGTEAFF. Written as DNA, the CDR3 is TGTGCCAGCAGTGAAGGAGCGGGGATCGGGACTGAAGCTTTCTTT. This chain connects TRBV2 to TRBJ1-1; no clear D. V was shortened by 1 base and J by 5 bases, with 14 bases between the two germline ends. Germline CDR1 and CDR2: SNHLY and FYNNEI. There are 15 residues in the CDR3.

CDR3 amino acids: CASGQGALGTEAFF. The CDR3 bases are TGTGCCAGCGGACAGGGGGCGCTCGGCACTGAAGCTTTCTTT. The V gene is TRBV6-1, the J gene TRBJ1-1, with 11 bases lining up with TRBD1. V dropped 8 bases and J dropped 4; count of bases not matched to a gene: 6. Germline loops: CDR1 MNHNS, CDR2 SASEGT. This CDR3 is 14 amino acids long.

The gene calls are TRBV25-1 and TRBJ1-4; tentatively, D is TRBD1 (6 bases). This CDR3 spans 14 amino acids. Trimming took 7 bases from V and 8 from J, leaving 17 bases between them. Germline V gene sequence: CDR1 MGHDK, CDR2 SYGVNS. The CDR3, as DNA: TGTGCCAGCATCGGTACTGGGGGCTGGGAAAAACTGTTTTTT. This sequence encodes CASIGTGGWEKLFF.

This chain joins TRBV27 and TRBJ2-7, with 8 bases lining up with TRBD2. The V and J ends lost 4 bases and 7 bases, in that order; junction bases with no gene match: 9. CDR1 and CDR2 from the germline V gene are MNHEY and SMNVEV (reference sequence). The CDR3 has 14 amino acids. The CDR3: CASSWGRVAGEQYF. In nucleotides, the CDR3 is TGTGCCAGCAGTTGGGGAAGAGTAGCGGGAGAGCAGTACTTC.

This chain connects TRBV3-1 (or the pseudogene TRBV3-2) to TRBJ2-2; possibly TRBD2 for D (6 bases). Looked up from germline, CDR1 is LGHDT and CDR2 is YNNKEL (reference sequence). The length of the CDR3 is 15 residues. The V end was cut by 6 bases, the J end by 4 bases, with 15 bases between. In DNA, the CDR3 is TGTGCCAGCAGTCGGGACTTAAGCCTCACCGGGGAGCTGTTTTTT. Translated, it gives CASSRDLSLTGELFF.

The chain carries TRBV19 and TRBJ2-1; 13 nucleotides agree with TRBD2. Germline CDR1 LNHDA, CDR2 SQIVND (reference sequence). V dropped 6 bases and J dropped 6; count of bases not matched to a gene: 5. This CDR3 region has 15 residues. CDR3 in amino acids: CASRRTSGSSNEQFF. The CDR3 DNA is TGTGCCAGTAGACGGACTAGCGGGAGTTCCAATGAGCAGTTCTTC. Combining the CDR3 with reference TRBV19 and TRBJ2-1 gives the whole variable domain DGGITQSPKYLFRKEGQNVTLSCEQNLNHDAMYWYRQDPGQGLRLIYYSQIVNDFQKGDIAEGYSVSREKKESFPLTVTSAQKNPTAFYLCASRRTSGSSNEQFFGPGTRLTVL.

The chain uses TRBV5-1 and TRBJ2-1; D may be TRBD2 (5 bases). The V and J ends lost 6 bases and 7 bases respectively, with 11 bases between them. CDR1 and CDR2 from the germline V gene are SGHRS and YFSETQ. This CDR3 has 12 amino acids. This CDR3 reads CASISPGNEQFF. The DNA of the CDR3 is TGCGCCAGCATAAGTCCGGGGAATGAGCAGTTCTTC.

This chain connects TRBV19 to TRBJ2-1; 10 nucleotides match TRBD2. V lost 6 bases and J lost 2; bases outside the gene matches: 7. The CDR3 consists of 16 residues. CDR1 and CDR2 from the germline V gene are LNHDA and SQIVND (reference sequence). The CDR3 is CASSHSGRTPYNEQFF. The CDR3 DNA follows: TGTGCCAGTAGCCATAGCGGGAGGACGCCCTACAATGAGCAGTTCTTC. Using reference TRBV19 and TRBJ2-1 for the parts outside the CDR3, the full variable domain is DGGITQSPKYLFRKEGQNVTLSCEQNLNHDAMYWYRQDPGQGLRLIYYSQIVNDFQKGDIAEGYSVSREKKESFPLTVTSAQKNPTAFYLCASSHSGRTPYNEQFFGPGTRLTVL.

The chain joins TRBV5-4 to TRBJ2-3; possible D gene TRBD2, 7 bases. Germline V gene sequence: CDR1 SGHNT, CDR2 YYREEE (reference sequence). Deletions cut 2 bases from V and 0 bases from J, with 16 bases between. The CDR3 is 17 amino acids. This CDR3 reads CASSFPRGGGSTDTQYF. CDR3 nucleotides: TGTGCCAGCAGCTTCCCGAGGGGAGGGGGTAGCACAGATACGCAGTATTTT.

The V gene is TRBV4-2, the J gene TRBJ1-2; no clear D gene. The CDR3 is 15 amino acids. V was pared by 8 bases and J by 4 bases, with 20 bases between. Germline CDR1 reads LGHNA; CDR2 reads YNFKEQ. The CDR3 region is CASARERRRAYGYTF. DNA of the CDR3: TGTGCCAGCGCCCGAGAAAGGCGGAGGGCCTATGGCTACACCTTC.

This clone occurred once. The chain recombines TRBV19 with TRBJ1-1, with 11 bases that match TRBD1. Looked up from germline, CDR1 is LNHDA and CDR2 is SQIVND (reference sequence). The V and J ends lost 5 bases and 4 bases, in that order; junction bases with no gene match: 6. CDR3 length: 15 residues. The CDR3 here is CASSPRTGGFTEAFF. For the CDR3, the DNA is TGTGCCAGTAGTCCTCGGACAGGGGGCTTCACTGAAGCTTTCTTT.

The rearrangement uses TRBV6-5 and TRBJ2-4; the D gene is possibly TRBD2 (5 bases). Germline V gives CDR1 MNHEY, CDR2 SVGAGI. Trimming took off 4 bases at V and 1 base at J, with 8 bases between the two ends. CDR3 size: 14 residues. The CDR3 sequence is CASSSGNAKNIQYF. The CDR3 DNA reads TGTGCCAGCAGTTCCGGGAATGCCAAAAACATTCAGTACTTC.

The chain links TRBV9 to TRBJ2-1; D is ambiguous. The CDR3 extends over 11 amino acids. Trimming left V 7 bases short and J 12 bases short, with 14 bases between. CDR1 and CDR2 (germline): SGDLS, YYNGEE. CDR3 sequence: CASGNSLRQFF. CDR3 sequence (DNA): TGTGCCAGCGGAAATAGCTTGAGGCAGTTCTTC.

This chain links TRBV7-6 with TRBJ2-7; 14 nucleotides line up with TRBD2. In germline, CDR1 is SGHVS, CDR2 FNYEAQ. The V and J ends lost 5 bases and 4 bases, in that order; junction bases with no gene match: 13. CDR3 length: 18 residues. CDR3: CASSLDVTSGRGRYEQYF. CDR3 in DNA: TGTGCCAGCAGCCTTGATGTGACTAGCGGGAGGGGACGATACGAGCAGTACTTC.